These 6 T cell receptor beta chains were all obtained from the same sample, sequenced in a study of monozygotic twins with inflammatory bowel disease (dated by TCRdb to between 2018 and 2021). Library method: 5' RACE. Data came from an Illumina HiSeq 2500. TCRdb reprocessed the reads; each CDR3 protein sequence makes one entry, and DNA is unavailable. The sample table gives 350,000 to 500,000 distinct CDR3 sequences. The top ten constitute 2% to 2.5% of the sample. Sequencing used blood. These TCRs come from a human donor with ulcerative colitis or Crohn's disease, or a healthy co-twin of an affected twin (not recorded which).

The chain couples TRBV6-5 to TRBJ1-4. The CDR3 is 14 residues long. Germline V gene lookup returns CDR1 MNHEY and CDR2 SVGAGI. The CDR3 spells CASSYIGTNEKLFF.

The chain is built from TRBV7-8 and TRBJ2-7; the TRBD2 assignment by TCRdb is unverifiable without DNA. CDR3 length: 15 amino acids. CDR1 SGHVS and CDR2 FQNEAQ come from the germline V gene. CDR3 residues: CASSLAPSGPYEQYF. The variable domain in full, with the rest retrieved from reference TRBV7-8 and TRBJ2-7, is GAGVSQSPRYKVAKRGQDVALRCDPISGHVSLFWYQQALGQGPEFLTYFQNEAQLDKSGLPSDRFFAERPEGSVSTLKIQRTQQEDSAVYLCASSLAPSGPYEQYFGPGTRLTVT.

The chain couples TRBV5-4 to TRBJ1-1; checking the TCRdb D call of TRBD1 is not possible without DNA. This CDR3 contains 13 residues. Germline V gene lookup returns CDR1 SGHNT and CDR2 YYREEE (reference sequence). The chain's CDR3 is CASSLVPGPEAFF.

This sequence joins TRBV7-2 and TRBJ2-1; TCRdb reports TRBD2, a call that lacks DNA to check it against. Germline CDR1 SGHTA, CDR2 FQGNSA. This CDR3 is built from 19 residues. The CDR3 protein is CASSLGARRLAGGGNEQFF.

CDR3 amino acids: CASSPGWSSGRARDTQYF. The V gene is TRBV5-1, the J gene TRBJ2-3; TCRdb names TRBD2, which stays unverified in the absence of DNA. The CDR3 contains 18 residues. Germline values: CDR1 SGHRS, CDR2 YFSETQ.

V and J are TRBV6-2 or TRBV6-3 and TRBJ2-1; TCRdb lists TRBD2, though no DNA is available to test this call. The CDR3 length is 14 residues. CDR1 MNHEY and CDR2 SVGEGT come from the germline V gene. This CDR3 is CASSYFNREGEQFF.